The TCR beta chain under discussion was sequenced for a study of T cell responses to AZD1222 COVID-19 vaccine. Study-wide results and caveats: Vaccine-associated CD4 TCRs ranged over spike, dominating at 160-218 and 743-854. It should be noted that donors were predominantly white British and more often female, and clonal diversity was possibly underestimated. A reported finding is that nearly half of spike-specific TCRs target unmutated variant regions.

Second-dose intervals near 4 or 12 weeks were combined. Produced via immunoSEQ multiplex PCR; TCRdb's table is partial and in-frame only. The sample holds around 120,000 clones; roughly 86% are singletons and the top ten take under 20%. Notes on this clone: The antigen is unknown. One end of the junction is discordant with germline, which a read error may explain.

The CDR3 has 13 amino acids. Germline V gene sequence: CDR1 SGHRS, CDR2 YFSETQ. The chain uses TRBV5-1 and TRBJ2-1, with unresolved D. The sample in question was peripheral blood, obtained 28 days after the second AZD1222 dose. This clonotype originated in an adult who received the AZD1222 COVID-19 vaccine. The CDR3 reads CASSLNSNNEQFF. Here the CDR3 DNA reads TGCGCCAGCAGCTTGAACTCCAACAATGAGCAGTTCTTC.